The 11 T cell receptor beta chains below were found in one sample sequenced in a study of T cells in Graves' hyperthyroidism and ophthalmopathy. There were TCR beta CDR3 regions amplified from RNA transcripts. HTBI primers were employed in a first-round RT-PCR of the TCR CDR3. Each CDR3 protein is one row after TCRdb ran MiXCR on the multiplex PCR reads. The sample has 640,000 or so distinct CDR3 sequences, roughly 15% seen once. Material: blood. The source is a woman aged 40 to 55 with Graves' ophthalmopathy.

Only a few counts were recorded for this clonotype. The chain uses TRBV27 and TRBJ2-7; 10 bases are a match to TRBD2. Germline-derived CDR1 and CDR2 are MNHEY and SMNVEV (reference sequence). This CDR3 region has 15 residues. Trimming took 1 base from V and 4 from J; bases not matched to a gene: 4. CDR3 amino acids: CASSLYASGSYEQYF. For the CDR3, the DNA is TGTGCCAGCAGTTTATATGCTAGCGGGAGTTACGAGCAGTACTTC.

This clonotype was counted ten times or more. The gene calls are TRBV10-3 and TRBJ2-5, with 9 positions matching TRBD1. Unmatched junction bases numbered 6, after V lost 0 bases and J lost 4 bases. CDR3 length equals 16 residues. Germline CDR1 and CDR2: ENHRY and SYGVKD. This CDR3 is CAISESSGTGTETQYF. In DNA, the CDR3 is TGTGCCATCAGTGAGTCATCGGGGACAGGGACAGAGACCCAGTACTTC.

Here the CDR3 reads CASSPNRNTEAFF. CDR3 coding DNA: TGTGCCAGCTCACCAAACAGGAACACTGAAGCTTTCTTT. The V and J genes are TRBV18 and TRBJ1-1; unclear D gene. Trimming pared 2 bases from V and 1 base from J, leaving 5 bases between. The CDR3 is 13 residues long. Germline V gene sequence: CDR1 KGHSH, CDR2 LQKENI.

This clonotype was detected ten times or more. The chain links TRBV12-3 or TRBV12-4 to TRBJ2-7; D is ambiguous. V was cut by 0 bases and J by 0 bases, with 12 bases left in between. CDR3 length: 16 amino acids. CDR3 protein: CASSLAHSFSSYEQYF. CDR3 DNA: TGTGCCAGCAGTTTAGCGCATAGCTTCAGCTCCTACGAGCAGTACTTC.

The sample holds a few counts of this clonotype. Its ends do not fully match the called genes, so a read error is possible. The V gene is TRBV5-1, the J gene TRBJ2-7; perhaps TRBD2 as D (5 bases). There are 13 residues in the CDR3. Germline V CDR1 and CDR2: SGHRS, YFSETQ. The CDR3 coding sequence is TGCGCCGGCAGCTTGGAGGTCTCCTACGAGCAGTACTTC. Amino acid sequence: CAGSLEVSYEQYF. Supplemented by reference TRBV5-1 and TRBJ2-7, the full variable domain reads KAGVTQTPRYLIKTRGQQVTLSCSPISGHRSVSWYQQTPGQGLQFLFEYFSETQRNKGNFPGRFSGRQFSNSRSEMNVSTLELGDSALYLCAGSLEVSYEQYFGPGTRLTVT.

This clonotype appeared many times. The chain employs TRBV29-1 and TRBJ1-1; 7 bases line up with TRBD1. Germline CDR1 reads SQVTM; CDR2 reads ANQGSEA. This CDR3 spans 14 amino acids. V gave up 7 bases and J gave up 2 bases; unmatched junction bases: 10. DNA for the CDR3: TGCAGCGCTGACTATGACAGGGCAAACACTGAAGCTTTCTTT. Its translation: CSADYDRANTEAFF.

This clonotype was recorded many times. V and J are TRBV7-2 and TRBJ1-3; D is undetermined. This CDR3 comprises 13 residues. The V and J ends lost 5 bases and 4 bases respectively, with 9 bases between them. Germline CDR1 reads SGHTA; CDR2 reads FQGNSA. The CDR3 region has the DNA TGTGCCAGCAGCCCTCTGGGCGGAAACACCATATATTTT. This encodes CASSPLGGNTIYF.

This chain connects TRBV4-1 to TRBJ1-5; TRBD1 matches at 8 bases. The length of the CDR3 is 16 residues. With V trimmed by 3 bases and J by 3 bases, 7 bases remained unmatched. Germline assignment: CDR1 MGHRA and CDR2 YSYEKL. The CDR3 here is CASSQIPGQVNQPQHF. CDR3 nucleotides: TGCGCCAGCAGCCAGATCCCGGGACAGGTCAATCAGCCCCAGCATTTT.

This clonotype appeared many times. V and J are TRBV7-8 and TRBJ1-1, with D perhaps TRBD1 (5 bases). With 0 bases removed from V and 1 base from J, the gap between germline ends came to 12 bases. Germline V gives CDR1 SGHVS, CDR2 FQNEAQ. The CDR3 loop spans 16 amino acids. The CDR3 protein is CASSLAPGLTNTEAFF. In nucleotides, the CDR3 is TGTGCCAGCAGCTTAGCGCCGGGACTTACGAACACTGAAGCTTTCTTT.

The rearrangement uses TRBV12-3 or TRBV12-4 and TRBJ1-6, with unresolved D. This CDR3 contains 17 residues. Trimming removed 2 bases from V and 8 bases from J, with 19 bases in between. This CDR3 is CASSLWQVGREHSPLHF. Written as DNA, the CDR3 is TGTGCCAGCAGTTTATGGCAGGTTGGCCGTGAGCATTCACCCCTCCACTTT.

This clonotype was observed many times. J is TRBJ2-7 and V is TRBV11-1, with 11 bases lining up with TRBD2. In germline, CDR1 is SGHAT, CDR2 FQDESV (reference sequence). With 5 bases clipped from V and 6 bases from J, the junction kept 9 bases outside the gene matches. The CDR3 consists of 15 residues. The CDR3: CASSPIIAGGSEQYF. The CDR3 coding sequence is TGTGCCAGCAGCCCGATAATAGCGGGAGGGTCCGAGCAGTACTTC. Full variable domain (rest looked up from reference TRBV11-1 and TRBJ2-7): EAEVAQSPRYKITEKSQAVAFWCDPISGHATLYWYRQILGQGPELLVQFQDESVVDDSQLPKDRFSAERLKGVDSTLKIQPAELGDSAMYLCASSPIIAGGSEQYFGPGTRLTVT.